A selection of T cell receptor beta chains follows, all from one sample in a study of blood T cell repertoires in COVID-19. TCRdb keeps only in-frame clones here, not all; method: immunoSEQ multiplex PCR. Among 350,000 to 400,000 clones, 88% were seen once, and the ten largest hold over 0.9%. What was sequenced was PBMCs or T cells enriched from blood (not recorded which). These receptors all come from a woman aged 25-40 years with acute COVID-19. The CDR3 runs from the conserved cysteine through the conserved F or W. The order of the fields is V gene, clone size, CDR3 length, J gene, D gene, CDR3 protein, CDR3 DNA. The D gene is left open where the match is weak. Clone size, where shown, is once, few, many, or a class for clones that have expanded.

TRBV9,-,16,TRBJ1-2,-,CASSVYPLGGNYGYTF,TGTGCCAGCAGCGTATACCCGCTCGGAGGGAACTATGGCTACACCTTC
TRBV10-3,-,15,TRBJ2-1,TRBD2,CAISELGGYYNEQFF,TGTGCCATCAGTGAGTTGGGGGGGTACTACAATGAGCAGTTCTTC
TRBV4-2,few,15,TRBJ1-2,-,CASSLQIGASHGYTF,TGTGCCAGCAGCCTACAGATAGGGGCCTCGCACGGCTACACCTTC
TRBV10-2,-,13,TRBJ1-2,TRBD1,CASSESYRGSYTF,TGCGCCAGCAGTGAGTCTTACAGGGGGAGCTACACCTTC
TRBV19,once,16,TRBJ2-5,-,CASSIGNVAGPGAQYF,TGTGCCAGTAGTATAGGGAATGTGGCGGGCCCGGGGGCCCAGTACTTC
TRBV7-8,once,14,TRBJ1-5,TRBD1,CASRSTGFHQPQHF,TGTGCCAGCAGGTCGACAGGGTTTCACCAGCCCCAGCATTTT
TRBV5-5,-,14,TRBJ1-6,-,CASSFGHPDSPLHF,TGTGCCAGCAGCTTTGGACACCCGGATTCACCCCTCCACTTT
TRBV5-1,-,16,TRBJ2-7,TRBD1,CASSIKRDSNFYEQYF,TGCGCCAGCAGCATAAAACGGGACAGTAACTTTTACGAGCAGTACTTC
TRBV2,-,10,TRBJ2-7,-,CASAGYEQYF,TGTGCCAGCGCCGGGTACGAGCAGTACTTC
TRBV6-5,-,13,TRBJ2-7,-,CASSALTYYEQYF,TGTGCCAGCAGCGCACTCACCTACTACGAGCAGTACTTC
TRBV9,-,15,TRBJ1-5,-,CASSPSGSLNQPQHF,TGTGCCAGCAGCCCAAGCGGGAGTCTCAATCAGCCCCAGCATTTT
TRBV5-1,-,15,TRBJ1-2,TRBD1,CASSWPGQENYGYTF,TGCGCCAGCAGCTGGCCGGGACAGGAAAACTATGGCTACACCTTC
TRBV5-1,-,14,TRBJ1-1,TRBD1,CASSYTGGNTEAFF,TGCGCCAGCAGCTACACAGGGGGAAACACTGAAGCTTTCTTT
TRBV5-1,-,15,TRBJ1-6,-,CASSLGHNQGSPLHF,TGCGCCAGCAGCTTGGGACACAACCAAGGCTCACCCCTCCACTTT
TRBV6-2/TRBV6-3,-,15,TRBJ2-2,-,CASSLGAVNTGELFF,TGTGCCAGCAGTCTGGGGGCGGTGAACACCGGGGAGCTGTTTTTT
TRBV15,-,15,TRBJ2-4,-,CATSRDLGLGVVQYF,TGTGCCACCAGCAGAGATCTGGGGCTTGGGGTGGTTCAGTACTTC
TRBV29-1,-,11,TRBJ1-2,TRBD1,CSVLTGAGYTF,TGCAGCGTTCTGACAGGGGCTGGCTACACCTTC
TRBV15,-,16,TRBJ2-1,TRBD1,CATSRGGTAYYNEQFF,TGTGCCACCAGCAGAGGGGGGACAGCCTACTACAATGAGCAGTTCTTC
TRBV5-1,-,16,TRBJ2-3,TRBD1,CASSPGTAPITDTQYF,TGCGCCAGCAGCCCCGGGACAGCCCCTATCACAGATACGCAGTATTTT
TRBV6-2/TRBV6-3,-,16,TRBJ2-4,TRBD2,CASSYGLAGVKNIQYF,TGTGCCAGCAGTTACGGACTAGCGGGGGTAAAAAACATTCAGTACTTC
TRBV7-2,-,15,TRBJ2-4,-,CASSLVGVAKNIQYF,TGTGCCAGCAGCTTAGTAGGGGTAGCCAAAAACATTCAGTACTTC
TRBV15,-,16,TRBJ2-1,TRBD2,CATSSAGGALYNEQFF,TGTGCCACCAGCAGCGCGGGAGGGGCCTTATACAATGAGCAGTTCTTC
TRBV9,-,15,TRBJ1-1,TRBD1,CASSLGQGLGTEAFF,TGTGCCAGCAGCCTAGGACAGGGATTAGGCACTGAAGCTTTCTTT
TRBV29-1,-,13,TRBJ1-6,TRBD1,CSVAGTDNSPLHF,TGCAGCGTTGCAGGGACAGATAATTCACCCCTCCACTTT
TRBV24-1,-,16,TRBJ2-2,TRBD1,CATSDSGQGGSGELFF,TGTGCCACCAGTGATTCGGGACAGGGCGGCTCCGGGGAGCTGTTTTTT
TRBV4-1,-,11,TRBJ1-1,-,CASRANTEAFF,TGCGCCAGCAGAGCAAACACTGAAGCTTTCTTT
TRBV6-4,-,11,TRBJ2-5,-,CASKRGETQYF,TGTGCCAGCAAGCGAGGGGAGACCCAGTACTTC
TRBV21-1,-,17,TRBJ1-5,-,CASAKSLPRVGEQPQHF,TGTGCCAGCGCTAAAAGCCTTCCACGGGTCGGGGAACAGCCCCAGCATTTT
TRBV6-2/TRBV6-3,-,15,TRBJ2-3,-,CASSYLQGLTDTQYF,TGTGCCAGCAGTTACCTCCAGGGGCTCACAGATACGCAGTATTTT
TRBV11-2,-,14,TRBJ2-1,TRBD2,CASRRWGGYNEQFF,TGTGCCAGCAGGCGATGGGGGGGTTACAATGAGCAGTTCTTC
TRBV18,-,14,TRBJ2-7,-,CATTTGESSYEQYF,TGTGCCACCACAACAGGAGAGAGCTCCTACGAGCAGTACTTC
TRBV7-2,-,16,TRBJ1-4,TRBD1,CASSRLQGKANEKLFF,TGTGCCAGCAGCCGCCTACAGGGGAAGGCTAATGAAAAACTGTTTTTT
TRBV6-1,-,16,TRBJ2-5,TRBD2,CASSAGLAGGQETQYF,TGTGCCAGCAGTGCGGGACTAGCGGGCGGCCAAGAGACCCAGTACTTC
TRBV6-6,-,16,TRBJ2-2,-,CASSSADSYYTGELFF,TGTGCCAGCAGTTCGGCGGACAGCTACTACACCGGGGAGCTGTTTTTT
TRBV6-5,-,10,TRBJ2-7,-,CASGGTDQNF,TGTGCCAGCGGAGGGACCGACCAAAACTTC
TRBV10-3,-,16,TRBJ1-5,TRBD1,CAISLGTEDSNQPQHF,TGTGCCATCAGCCTCGGGACAGAGGATAGCAATCAGCCCCAGCATTTT
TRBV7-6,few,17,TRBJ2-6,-,CASSLAVVVNGANVLTF,TGTGCCAGCAGCTTAGCGGTAGTTGTTAATGGGGCCAACGTCCTGACTTTC
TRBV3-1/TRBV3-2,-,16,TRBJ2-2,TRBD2,CASSRSPTSISGELFF,TGTGCCAGCAGCCGATCCCCGACTAGCATTTCCGGGGAGCTGTTTTTT
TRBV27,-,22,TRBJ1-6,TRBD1,CASSLYRQGAVGPSSYNSPLHF,TGTGCCAGCAGTTTATATAGACAGGGGGCAGTTGGACCGAGCTCCTATAATTCACCCCTCCACTTT